What follows describes a single T cell receptor beta chain. This sample was included in a study of blood T cell repertoires in COVID-19. Whole-study context: PBMCs, B-cell-depleted T cells, or T cells provided the cDNA or gDNA that made up the material.

Authors' analysis steps: Amplification of reference gene primers was used by the study to estimate nucleated cell counts. The method was immunoSEQ multiplex PCR; TCRdb's version includes in-frame clones alone and lacks a portion of them. D and trimming were read from the DNA, whereas the V and J calls and clone size are those reported in that table. The profile shows around 300,000 clones, almost 85% of them singletons. The CDR3 runs 17 residues. The V gene end was trimmed by 3 bases and the J gene end by 0 bases; junction bases not matched to a gene: 6. Germline V gives CDR1 MGHRA, CDR2 YSYEKL. The sequence was collected from a human donor in a cohort sampled during active COVID-19. Sequenced input: peripheral blood. J is TRBJ2-1 and V is TRBV4-1, with 9 bases matching TRBD1. CDR3 region: CASSQRTGESSYNEQFF. The DNA for the CDR3 is TGCGCCAGCAGCCAGAGGACAGGGGAAAGCTCCTACAATGAGCAGTTCTTC.